A single sample gave rise to the 20 T cell receptor beta chains below, sequenced in a study of CD8 T cells in ankylosing spondylitis. TCRdb itself ran the 5' RACE reads through MiXCR, one entry per CDR3 protein. Of 150,000 to 200,000 distinct CDR3 sequences in the sample, 10% to 15% were seen once. The specimen was blood, either unsorted or a sorted T cell fraction (not recorded which). The receptors come from a female donor with ankylosing spondylitis or in good health (not recorded which).

This clonotype has a handful of counts. The chain uses TRBV20-1 and TRBJ2-7, with 8 bases identical to TRBD2. The trim removed 4 bases at V and 7 bases at J, leaving 12 bases unmatched. Looked up from germline, CDR1 is DFQATT and CDR2 is SNEGSKA (reference sequence). This CDR3 is built from 14 residues. The CDR3, as DNA: TGCAGTGCTAACTCTCAGCGGGGGCTTAAAGAGCAGTACTTC. It translates to CSANSQRGLKEQYF.

This clonotype was seen at least ten times. V gene TRBV7-2 combines with J gene TRBJ1-1; D uncertain. The CDR3 contains 13 residues. Germline V gives CDR1 SGHTA, CDR2 FQGNSA. V lost 1 base to trimming and J lost 3 bases, with 6 bases between them. The DNA for the CDR3 is TGTGCCAGCAGCTTAGTAGGGTACACTGAAGCTTTCTTT. It translates to CASSLVGYTEAFF.

This clonotype was seen repeatedly, ten times or more. V usage is TRBV3-1 and J usage is TRBJ1-1, with no clear D. Germline-derived CDR1 and CDR2 are LGHDT and YNNKEL (reference sequence). Trimming cost V 4 bases and J 4 bases, with 4 bases left between them. The CDR3 is made up of 11 amino acids. CDR3: CASSLFTEAFF. CDR3 coding DNA: TGTGCCAGCAGCCTCTTCACTGAAGCTTTCTTT.

This clonotype was detected many times. This chain connects TRBV20-1 to TRBJ1-1, with 9 bases aligning to TRBD1. V shed 5 bases, J shed 10 bases, and the junction held 8 bases outside the gene matches. There are 12 residues in the CDR3. CDR1 and CDR2 (germline): DFQATT, SNEGSKA (reference sequence). This CDR3 reads CSADRGTGGAFF. The CDR3 region has the DNA TGCAGTGCTGACAGGGGGACAGGCGGAGCTTTCTTT.

This clonotype appeared many times. The chain combines TRBV20-1 with TRBJ2-5; tentatively, D is TRBD1 (5 bases). Germline lookup yields CDR1 DFQATT and CDR2 SNEGSKA (reference sequence). This CDR3 is built from 15 residues. V lost 0 bases and J 3 bases, leaving 14 bases between the germline ends. The CDR3 loop is CSARDTDTYKETQYF. In DNA form, the CDR3 reads TGCAGTGCTAGAGATACGGACACCTACAAAGAGACCCAGTACTTC.

The V gene is TRBV21-1, the J gene TRBJ2-6. TRBV21-1 is a known pseudogene. The CDR3 has 15 residues. The DNA of the CDR3 is TGTGCCAGCAGCAAAGCCGGCTCTGGGGCCAACGTCCTGACTTTC. This translates into CASSKAGSGANVLTF.

This clonotype has a handful of counts. The chain employs TRBV20-1 and TRBJ2-7, with 14 nucleotides matching TRBD2. V shed 3 bases, J shed 0 bases, and the junction held 4 bases outside the gene matches. The CDR3 runs to 16 residues. Per the germline V gene, CDR1 is DFQATT and CDR2 is SNEGSKA (reference sequence). CDR3 DNA: TGCAGTGCTAGCGGGACTAGCGGGAGAACCTCCTACGAGCAGTACTTC. Amino acids: CSASGTSGRTSYEQYF.

This clonotype appeared once. The chain couples TRBV2 to TRBJ2-5; D gene ambiguous. V lost 6 bases and J 1 base, leaving 9 bases between the germline ends. Germline CDR1 is SNHLY and CDR2 is FYNNEI. There are 13 residues in the CDR3. This CDR3 is CASRLAAQETQYF. CDR3 sequence (DNA): TGTGCCAGCAGGTTAGCAGCCCAAGAGACCCAGTACTTC.

As regards this clonotype: A read error may produce the germline difference seen at one junction end. The chain couples TRBV2 to TRBJ2-1, with D perhaps matching TRBD2 (5 bases). From germline, CDR1 is SNHLY and CDR2 FYNNEI. This CDR3 comprises 15 residues. The chain's CDR3 is CANSLPGVSYNEQFF. DNA of the CDR3: TGTGCCAACAGTCTACCCGGGGTGTCCTACAATGAGCAGTTCTTC.

As for this clonotype: A read error is possible here, since a much larger clone lies one base away. This likely comes from a read error, as the CDR3 has no conserved phenylalanine or tryptophan at its end. This sequence joins TRBV7-9 and TRBJ1-2; D is perhaps TRBD1 (5 bases). This CDR3 has 14 residues. Trimming removed 2 bases at V and 1 base at J, with 8 bases between. Germline V gives CDR1 SEHNR, CDR2 FQNEAQ (reference sequence). CDR3 nucleotides: TGTGCCAGCAGCTTACTAGGGGATAACTATGGCTACACCATC. Its protein is CASSLLGDNYGYTI.

This clonotype has at least ten counts. V gene TRBV12-3 or TRBV12-4 combines with J gene TRBJ2-1, with D possibly being TRBD2 (6 bases). The CDR3 runs 14 residues. Between the trimmed V and J ends, which lost 6 bases and 7 bases, there was a span of 16 bases. The CDR3 bases are TGTGCCAGCAGGCTGGGTGTAGCGGCTAATGAGCAGTTCTTC. This sequence encodes CASRLGVAANEQFF.

This clonotype was recorded many times. The genes are TRBV7-9 and TRBJ2-1; 8 bases map to TRBD1. The V gene's germline CDR1 is SEHNR and CDR2 FQNEAQ (reference sequence). Trimming at V came to 7 bases and at J to 7 bases, leaving 12 bases not matched to a gene. The length of the CDR3 is 15 residues. DNA for the CDR3: TGTGCCAGCAACCTGGGGCAGGGGGCGGGGAATGAGCAGTTCTTC. Amino acid sequence: CASNLGQGAGNEQFF. The entire variable domain, with the rest obtained from reference TRBV7-9 and TRBJ2-1, is as follows: DTGVSQNPRHKITKRGQNVTFRCDPISEHNRLYWYRQTLGQGPEFLTYFQNEAQLEKSRLLSDRFSAERPKGSFSTLEIQRTEQGDSAMYLCASNLGQGAGNEQFFGPGTRLTVL.

This clonotype has a count of ten or more. This chain connects TRBV7-2 to TRBJ2-3; D is ambiguous. This CDR3 comprises 16 residues. The ends were cut back, 1 base at V and 5 bases at J, with 16 bases in the middle. CDR1 and CDR2 (germline): SGHTA, FQGNSA. The CDR3 sequence is CASSLGLLSRGDTQYF. CDR3 in DNA: TGTGCCAGCAGCTTAGGCCTCCTCTCTCGAGGAGATACGCAGTATTTT.

Ten or more counts support this clonotype. The gene calls are TRBV29-1 and TRBJ1-5, with 8 nucleotides matching TRBD1. Germline CDR1 reads SQVTM; CDR2 reads ANQGSEA. This CDR3 contains 13 residues. The junction had 5 bases not matched to a gene; V was cut back by 4 bases and J by 6 bases. This CDR3 is CSVGQGKGQPQHF. In DNA, the CDR3 is TGCAGCGTTGGACAGGGGAAGGGTCAGCCCCAGCATTTT.

This rearrangement joins TRBV7-2 to TRBJ2-7; 7 nucleotides agree with TRBD2. This CDR3 region has 14 residues. Trimming removed 4 bases from V and 2 bases from J; junction bases left unmatched: 5. Germline V gene lookup returns CDR1 SGHTA and CDR2 FQGNSA. CDR3 protein: CASSSRDYPYEQYF. CDR3 sequence (DNA): TGTGCCAGCAGCTCGAGGGACTACCCCTACGAGCAGTACTTC.

This clonotype was seen repeatedly, ten times or more. V gene TRBV5-1 combines with J gene TRBJ2-1; no definite D call. Deletions cut 4 bases from V and 6 bases from J, with 17 bases between. The CDR3 contains 15 residues. CDR1 and CDR2 (germline): SGHRS, YFSETQ. The CDR3 nucleotides read TGCGCCAGCAGCCAAAGCTCAATAACTACCAATGAGCAGTTCTTC. Protein product: CASSQSSITTNEQFF. The full variable domain, with the rest looked up from reference TRBV5-1 and TRBJ2-1, is KAGVTQTPRYLIKTRGQQVTLSCSPISGHRSVSWYQQTPGQGLQFLFEYFSETQRNKGNFPGRFSGRQFSNSRSEMNVSTLELGDSALYLCASSQSSITTNEQFFGPGTRLTVL.

The chain employs TRBV18 and TRBJ2-7; D is possibly TRBD1 (5 bases). Trimming stripped 6 bases from V and 5 bases from J, with 17 bases between. Germline loops: CDR1 KGHSH, CDR2 LQKENI. The CDR3 has 14 residues. The CDR3 bases are TGTGCCAGCTCTCGACAGAGTATAGGGGACGAGCAGTACTTC. Encoded protein: CASSRQSIGDEQYF.

This clonotype was detected only a few times. The chain is built from TRBV20-1 and TRBJ2-1, with 8 bases identical to TRBD2. CDR3 length: 18 residues. V lost 0 bases, J lost 2 bases, and 12 bases stayed unmatched. The germline V gene encodes CDR1 DFQATT and CDR2 SNEGSKA (reference sequence). DNA of the CDR3: TGCAGTGCTAGAGATACAAGCGGGAGCCCAGAGCCCTACAATGAGCAGTTCTTC. Its translation is CSARDTSGSPEPYNEQFF.

V usage is TRBV12-3 or TRBV12-4 and J usage is TRBJ1-5, with TRBD1 matching 7 bases. V gave up 6 bases and J gave up 5 bases; unmatched junction bases: 7. The CDR3 sequence is 14 residues long. CDR3 in amino acids: CASRTGMEDQPQHF. The CDR3 DNA reads as TGTGCCAGCAGGACAGGGATGGAGGATCAGCCCCAGCATTTT.

The rearrangement uses TRBV12-3 or TRBV12-4 and TRBJ2-7; 9 positions match TRBD2. V gave up 3 bases and J gave up 7 bases; unmatched junction bases: 4. The CDR3 runs 13 residues. Here the CDR3 reads CASSFGSGGEQYF. CDR3 in DNA: TGTGCCAGCAGTTTTGGGAGCGGGGGGGAGCAGTACTTC.